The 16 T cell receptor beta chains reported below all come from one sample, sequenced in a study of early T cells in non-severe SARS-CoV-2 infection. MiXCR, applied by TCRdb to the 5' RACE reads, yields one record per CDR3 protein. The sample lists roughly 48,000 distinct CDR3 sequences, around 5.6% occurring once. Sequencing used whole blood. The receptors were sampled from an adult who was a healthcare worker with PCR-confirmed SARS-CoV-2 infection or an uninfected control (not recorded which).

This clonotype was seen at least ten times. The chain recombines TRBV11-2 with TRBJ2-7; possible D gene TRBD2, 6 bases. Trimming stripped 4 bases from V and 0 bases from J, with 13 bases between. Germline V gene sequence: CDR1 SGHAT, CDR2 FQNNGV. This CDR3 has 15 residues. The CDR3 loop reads CASSSPLALSYEQYF. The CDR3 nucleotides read TGTGCCAGCAGCTCACCACTAGCCCTCTCCTACGAGCAGTACTTC.

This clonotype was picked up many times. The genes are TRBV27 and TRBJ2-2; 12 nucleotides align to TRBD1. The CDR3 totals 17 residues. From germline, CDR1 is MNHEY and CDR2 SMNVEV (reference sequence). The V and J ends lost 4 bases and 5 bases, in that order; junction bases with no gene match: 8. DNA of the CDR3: TGTGCCAGCAGTTCCCCGGGACAGGGGGCGCGGACCGGGGAGCTGTTTTTT. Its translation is CASSSPGQGARTGELFF.

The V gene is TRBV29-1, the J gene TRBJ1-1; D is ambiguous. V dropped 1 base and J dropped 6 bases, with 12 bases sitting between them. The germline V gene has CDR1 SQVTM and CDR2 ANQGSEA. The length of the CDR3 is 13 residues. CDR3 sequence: CSVEGGSFSEAFF. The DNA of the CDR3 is TGCAGCGTTGAAGGGGGTTCTTTTTCTGAAGCTTTCTTT.

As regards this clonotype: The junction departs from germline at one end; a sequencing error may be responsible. DNA for the CDR3: TGTGCCAGCAGTGAAGCGATGGGGCTAGCGGGGGCCCGACGCTCCTACAATGAGCGGTTCTTC. It encodes CASSEAMGLAGARRSYNERFF. J is TRBJ2-1 and V is TRBV2; 10 bases agree with TRBD2. Germline CDR1 SNHLY, CDR2 FYNNEI. The CDR3 sequence is 21 residues long.

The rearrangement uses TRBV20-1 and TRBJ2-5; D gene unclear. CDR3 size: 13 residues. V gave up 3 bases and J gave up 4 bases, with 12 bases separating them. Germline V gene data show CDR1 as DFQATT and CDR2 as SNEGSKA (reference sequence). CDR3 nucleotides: TGCAGTGCTAGTTTATCGGTCGGAGAGACCCAGTACTTC. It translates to CSASLSVGETQYF.

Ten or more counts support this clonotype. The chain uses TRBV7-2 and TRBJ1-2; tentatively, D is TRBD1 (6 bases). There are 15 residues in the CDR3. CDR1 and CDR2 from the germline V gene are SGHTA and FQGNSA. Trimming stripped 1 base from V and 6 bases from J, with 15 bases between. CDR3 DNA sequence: TGTGCCAGCAGCTTAGTAGACAGGAGAGAGGATGGCTACACCTTC. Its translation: CASSLVDRREDGYTF. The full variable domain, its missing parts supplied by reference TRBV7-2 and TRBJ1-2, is GAGVSQSPSNKVTEKGKDVELRCDPISGHTALYWYRQSLGQGLEFLIYFQGNSAPDKSGLPSDRFSAERTGGSVSTLTIQRTQQEDSAVYLCASSLVDRREDGYTFGSGTRLTVV.

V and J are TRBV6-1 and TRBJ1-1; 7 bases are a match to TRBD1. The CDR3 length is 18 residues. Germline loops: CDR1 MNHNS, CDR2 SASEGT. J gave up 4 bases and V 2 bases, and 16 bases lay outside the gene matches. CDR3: CASSESTGVRIKGTEAFF. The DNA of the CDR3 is TGTGCCAGCAGTGAAAGTACAGGGGTAAGAATTAAGGGCACTGAAGCTTTCTTT.

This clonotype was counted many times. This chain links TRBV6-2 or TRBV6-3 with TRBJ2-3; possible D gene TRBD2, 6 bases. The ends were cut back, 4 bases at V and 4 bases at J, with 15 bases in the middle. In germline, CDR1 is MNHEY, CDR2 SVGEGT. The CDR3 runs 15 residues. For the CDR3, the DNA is TGTGCCAGCAGTTTCATCCTCGGGGGTGCAGATACGCAGTATTTT. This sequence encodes CASSFILGGADTQYF.

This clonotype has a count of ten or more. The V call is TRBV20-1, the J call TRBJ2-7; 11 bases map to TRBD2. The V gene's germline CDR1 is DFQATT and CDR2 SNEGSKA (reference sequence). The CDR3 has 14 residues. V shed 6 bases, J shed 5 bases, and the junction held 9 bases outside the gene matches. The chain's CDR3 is CSAAPGLAANEQYF. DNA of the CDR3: TGCAGTGCAGCGCCGGGACTAGCGGCGAACGAGCAGTACTTC.

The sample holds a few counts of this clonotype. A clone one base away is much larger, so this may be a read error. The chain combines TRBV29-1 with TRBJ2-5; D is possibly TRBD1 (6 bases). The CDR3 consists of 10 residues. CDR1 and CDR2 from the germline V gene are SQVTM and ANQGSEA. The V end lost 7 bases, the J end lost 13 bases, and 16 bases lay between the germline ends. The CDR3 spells CSGFGTRWYF. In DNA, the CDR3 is TGCAGCGGCTTCGGGACAAGATGGTACTTC.

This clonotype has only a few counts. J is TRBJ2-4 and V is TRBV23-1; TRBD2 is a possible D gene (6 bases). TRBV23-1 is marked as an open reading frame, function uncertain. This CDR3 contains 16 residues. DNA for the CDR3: TGCGCTGGCGGGGCGGTAGAGAGACAAGCCAAAAACATTCAGTACTTC. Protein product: CAGGAVERQAKNIQYF.

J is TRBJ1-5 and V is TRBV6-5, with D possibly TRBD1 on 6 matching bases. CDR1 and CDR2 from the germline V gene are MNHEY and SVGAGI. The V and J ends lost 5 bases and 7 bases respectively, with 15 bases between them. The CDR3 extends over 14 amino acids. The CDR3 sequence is CASSPAGAGQPQHF. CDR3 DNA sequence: TGTGCCAGCAGTCCCGCGGGGGCAGGCCAGCCCCAGCATTTT.

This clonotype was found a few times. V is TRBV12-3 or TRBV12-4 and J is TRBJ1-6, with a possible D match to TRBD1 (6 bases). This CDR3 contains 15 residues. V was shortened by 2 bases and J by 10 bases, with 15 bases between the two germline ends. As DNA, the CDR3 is TGTGCCAGCAGTTTAAGGGGGACGGAGAGATCACCCCTCCACTTT. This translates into CASSLRGTERSPLHF.

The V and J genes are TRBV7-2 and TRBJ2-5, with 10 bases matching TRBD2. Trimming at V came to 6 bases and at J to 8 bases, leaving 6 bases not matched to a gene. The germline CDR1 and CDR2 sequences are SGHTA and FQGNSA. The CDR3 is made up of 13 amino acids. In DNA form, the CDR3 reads TGTGCCAGCAGTTCAAGCGGGGGGGCTACCCAGTACTTC. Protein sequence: CASSSSGGATQYF.

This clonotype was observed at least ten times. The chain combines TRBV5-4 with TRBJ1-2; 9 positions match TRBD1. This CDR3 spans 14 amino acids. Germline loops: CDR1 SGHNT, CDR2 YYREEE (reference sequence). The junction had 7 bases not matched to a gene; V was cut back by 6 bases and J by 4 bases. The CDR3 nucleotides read TGTGCCAGCAATGGGGACAGGGAATCCTATGGCTACACCTTC. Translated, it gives CASNGDRESYGYTF.

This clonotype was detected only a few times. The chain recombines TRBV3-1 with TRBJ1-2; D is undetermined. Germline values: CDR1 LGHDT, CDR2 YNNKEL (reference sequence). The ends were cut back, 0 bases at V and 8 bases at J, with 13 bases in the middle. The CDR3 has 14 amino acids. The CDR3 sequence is CASSQDNQKGGYTF. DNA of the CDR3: TGTGCCAGCAGCCAAGACAATCAGAAGGGCGGCTACACCTTC.